A selection of T cell receptor beta chains follows, all from one sample in a study of blood T cell repertoires in COVID-19. Clones were read by immunoSEQ multiplex PCR, and TCRdb kept only the in-frame ones, dropping some. The sample lists about 400,000 clones, around 90% seen once, with 2% to 2.5% in the top ten. The sequencing sample was made of PBMCs or T cells enriched from blood (not recorded which). The receptors come from a woman aged 40 to 50 with acute COVID-19. Each CDR3 is given with its conserved first and last residue. D genes are given only for firm matches. Part of the rows lack a size; the others show once, few, many or a class for expanded clones.

>-|TRBJ2-3|15|TRBD1|TRBV5-6
TGTGCCAGCAGCGGCGGGACAGGGGGAACAGATACGCAGTATTTT
CASSGGTGGTDTQYF
>-|TRBJ1-1|14|-|TRBV29-1
TGCAGCGTCCTCCTACAGGGAATGAACACTGAAGCTTTCTTT
CSVLLQGMNTEAFF
>-|TRBJ1-5|15|-|TRBV6-5
TGTGCCAGCAGGACCGGGGGGTGGGGCAATCAGCCCCAGCATTTT
CASRTGGWGNQPQHF
>-|TRBJ1-2|13|TRBD1|TRBV5-6
TGTGCCAGCAGCAGACAGGGGAGGGATGGCTACACCTTC
CASSRQGRDGYTF
>-|TRBJ2-5|15|-|TRBV18
TGTGCCAGCTCAGGAACGGTGTCAGGTCAAGAGACCCAGTACTTC
CASSGTVSGQETQYF
>-|TRBJ1-2|13|-|TRBV4-2
TGTGCCAGCAGCTCTGACGGGGTTAGCGGCTACACCTTC
CASSSDGVSGYTF
>-|TRBJ1-6|17|-|TRBV19
TGTGCCAGTAGTATAAGGAGTACTCTAGTGCGGAATTCACCCCTCCACTTT
CASSIRSTLVRNSPLHF
>-|TRBJ2-3|14|TRBD2|TRBV29-1
TGCAGCGGCCGACTAGCGGGGGGGTTAGATACGCAGTATTTT
CSGRLAGGLDTQYF
>-|TRBJ1-3|15|TRBD1|TRBV10-3
TGTGCCATCAGCGCCCCCGGGACAGCCGGAAACACCATATATTTT
CAISAPGTAGNTIYF
>-|TRBJ1-6|12|-|TRBV12-3/TRBV12-4
TGTGCCAGCAGTTCAACAGGGATGACCCTCCACTTT
CASSSTGMTLHF
>-|TRBJ1-6|15|-|TRBV19
TGTGCCAGTAGTATCAAAGGGGCGGCGAGTTCACCCCTCCACTTT
CASSIKGAASSPLHF
>-|TRBJ1-6|15|TRBD1|TRBV2
TGTGCCAGCGCCCCCACCGGGACAGGGAATTCACCCCTCCACTTT
CASAPTGTGNSPLHF
>-|TRBJ1-2|14|-|TRBV7-2
TGTGCCAGCAGCTTAGGGACAGTTAACTATGGCTACACCTTC
CASSLGTVNYGYTF
>-|TRBJ2-2|15|TRBD2|TRBV30
TGTGCCTCCGCGGGGGTCGTGGGGAACACCGGGGAGCTGTTTTTT
CASAGVVGNTGELFF
>-|TRBJ2-2|16|TRBD1|TRBV5-4
TGTGCCAGCAGCCGACCGGGACAGGGTGGCACCGGGGAGCTGTTTTTT
CASSRPGQGGTGELFF
>-|TRBJ2-1|16|TRBD2|TRBV5-4
TGTGCCAGCAGCTGGGATCGCGGGGGGGCCGTAAATGAGCAGTTCTTC
CASSWDRGGAVNEQFF
>-|TRBJ2-2|14|-|TRBV19
TGTGCCAGTAGTATAGACCGGTACACCGGGGAGCTGTTTTTT
CASSIDRYTGELFF
>-|TRBJ1-5|14|TRBD1|TRBV7-8
TGTGCCAGCAGCAAAGACAGGGTTGGTCAGCCCCAGCATTTT
CASSKDRVGQPQHF
>-|TRBJ2-3|15|TRBD2|TRBV9
TGTGCCAGCAGCGTAGCTAGCGGGGGAGCAGATACGCAGTATTTT
CASSVASGGADTQYF
>-|TRBJ1-2|13|-|TRBV27
TGTGCCAGCAGTTTATCAGGGGAGGGAGGCTACACCTTC
CASSLSGEGGYTF
>-|TRBJ1-1|15|-|TRBV30
TGTGCCTGGAGCCTCTCCTGGGCAGGGAACACTGAAGCTTTCTTT
CAWSLSWAGNTEAFF
>-|TRBJ1-5|14|-|TRBV19
TGTGCCAGTACCTCCGGAGGGGCGGGTCAGCCCCAGCATTTT
CASTSGGAGQPQHF
>once|TRBJ1-5|14|-|TRBV2
TGTGCCAGCAGTGAAGCGCAGGGGAATCAGCCCCAGCATTTT
CASSEAQGNQPQHF
>-|TRBJ1-4|13|-|TRBV2
TGTGCCAGCAGAGGAGGGCCTAATGAAAAACTGTTTTTT
CASRGGPNEKLFF
>-|TRBJ1-2|15|TRBD1|TRBV4-1
TGCGCCAGCAGCCAACCGACAGGGGGCGTTTATGGCTACACCTTC
CASSQPTGGVYGYTF
>-|TRBJ2-7|15|TRBD2|TRBV9
TGTGCCAGCAGCTCCCGGACTAGTCCCAGGTACGAGCAGTACTTC
CASSSRTSPRYEQYF
>-|TRBJ2-3|17|TRBD2|TRBV4-1
TGCGCCAGCAGACAGGGACTAGCGGGGGGGCCGGGAGATACGCAGTATTTT
CASRQGLAGGPGDTQYF
>once|TRBJ1-5|15|-|TRBV19
TGTGCCAGTAGTATGGCCGGGGTCACCAATCAGCCCCAGCATTTT
CASSMAGVTNQPQHF
>-|TRBJ1-5|14|-|TRBV27
TGTGCCAGCAGTTTGAAGGGGAGCAATCAGCCCCAGCATTTT
CASSLKGSNQPQHF
>-|TRBJ1-5|12|-|TRBV2
TGTGCCAGCAGGGCAGGGAATCAGCCCCAGCATTTT
CASRAGNQPQHF